These 23 T cell receptor beta chains share one sample of origin, sequenced in a study of blood T cell repertoires in COVID-19. Profiled with immunoSEQ multiplex PCR; TCRdb holds only in-frame clones, not every one. Of 350,000 to 450,000 clones detected, under 90% appear once; the ten largest clones hold 1.5% to 2%. The specimen sequenced was PBMCs or T cells enriched from blood (not recorded which). The receptors stem from a woman aged 25 to 45 who had recovered from COVID-19.

The chain couples TRBV3-1 (or the pseudogene TRBV3-2) to TRBJ1-3; D not resolved. Germline V gene data show CDR1 as LGHDT and CDR2 as YNNKEL (reference sequence). Trimming stripped 6 bases from V and 0 bases from J, with 6 bases between. The CDR3 runs 13 residues. CDR3: CASRTHSGNTIYF. The CDR3 region has the DNA TGTGCCAGCAGAACACACTCTGGAAACACCATATATTTT.

The rearrangement links TRBV7-9 to TRBJ2-1; tentatively, D is TRBD2 (6 bases). From germline, CDR1 is SEHNR and CDR2 FQNEAQ (reference sequence). CDR3 length: 12 amino acids. The V and J ends lost 5 bases and 14 bases respectively, with 16 bases between them. CDR3 in DNA: TGTGCCAGCAGCGGGGGGACGGTTCGGGAGTTCTTC. Protein sequence: CASSGGTVREFF.

V usage is TRBV4-2 and J usage is TRBJ1-5; D is unclear. Between the trimmed V and J ends, which lost 0 bases and 6 bases, there was a span of 15 bases. Germline V gene lookup returns CDR1 LGHNA and CDR2 YNFKEQ. The CDR3 covers 16 residues. The CDR3 region has the DNA TGTGCCAGCAGCCAAGAGATCGGGGTCGGAGGTCAGCCCCAGCATTTT. Encoded protein: CASSQEIGVGGQPQHF.

The chain has TRBV11-3 and TRBJ2-2, with TRBD2 identical over 11 bases. Germline-derived CDR1 and CDR2 are SGHNT and YENEEA. J was trimmed by 5 bases and V by 5 bases; bases with no gene match: 7. This CDR3 comprises 16 residues. CDR3 loop: CASSPLTSGGTGELFF. The CDR3 DNA reads TGTGCCAGCAGCCCTCTTACTAGCGGGGGAACCGGGGAGCTGTTTTTT.

This clone was recorded only once. The CDR3: CASSSGQGSNEQYF. Written as DNA, the CDR3 is TGTGCCAGCAGTTCCGGACAGGGGAGCAACGAGCAGTACTTC. The chain employs TRBV27 and TRBJ2-7; 9 nucleotides match TRBD1. The germline CDR1 and CDR2 sequences are MNHEY and SMNVEV (reference sequence). The J segment lost 5 bases and the V segment lost 4 bases, leaving 6 bases of the junction unmatched. CDR3 length equals 14 residues.

Remarks on this clone: Other nucleotide sequences from this sample produce the same CDR3. This chain connects TRBV5-1 to TRBJ1-2, with 9 bases matching TRBD1. With V trimmed by 0 bases and J by 5 bases, 2 bases remained unmatched. The CDR3 consists of 14 residues. Germline loops: CDR1 SGHRS, CDR2 YFSETQ. CDR3 region: CASSLGDRVYGYTF. The DNA for the CDR3 is TGCGCCAGCAGCTTGGGGGACAGGGTTTATGGCTACACCTTC.

This chain connects TRBV5-1 to TRBJ2-7; 7 bases are a match to TRBD1. This CDR3 spans 15 amino acids. The junction had 6 bases not matched to a gene; V was cut back by 0 bases and J by 3 bases. CDR1 is SGHRS and CDR2 is YFSETQ in the germline V gene. This chain's CDR3 is CASSLDSGGDYEQYF. The CDR3 DNA sequence: TGCGCCAGCAGCTTGGACTCAGGGGGAGACTACGAGCAGTACTTC.

The count of this clone is one. The V gene is TRBV15, the J gene TRBJ2-7, with 8 bases fitting TRBD1. Germline CDR1 LNHNV, CDR2 YYDKDF (reference sequence). The CDR3 has 14 residues. After removal of 6 bases from V and 5 bases from J, the junction contained 9 bases not matched to a gene. This CDR3 is CATRTDRGRHEQYF. The CDR3 DNA sequence: TGTGCCACCAGAACCGACAGGGGTCGACACGAGCAGTACTTC.

J is TRBJ1-2 and V is TRBV12-3 or TRBV12-4, with no clear D. V shed 5 bases and J shed 4 bases, with 11 bases lying between them. The CDR3 covers 13 residues. The CDR3 reads CASSKQLFYGYTF. DNA of the CDR3: TGTGCCAGCAGTAAACAGCTTTTCTATGGCTACACCTTC.

The gene calls are TRBV6-1 and TRBJ1-1, with 9 bases aligning to TRBD1. The CDR3 covers 17 residues. Unmatched junction bases numbered 13, after V lost 2 bases and J lost 6 bases. Germline values: CDR1 MNHNS, CDR2 SASEGT. DNA of the CDR3: TGTGCCAGCAGTGAATTGCGAAGGGGACAGGGATTACCTGAAGCTTTCTTT. Translation: CASSELRRGQGLPEAFF.

The chain has TRBV7-6 and TRBJ2-2; 8 bases are a match to TRBD2. Germline CDR1 and CDR2: SGHVS and FNYEAQ. Unmatched junction bases numbered 4, after V lost 3 bases and J lost 7 bases. This CDR3 is built from 14 residues. The CDR3 DNA is TGTGCCAGCAGCTTCTCGGCGGGAGGCGGGGAGCTGTTTTTT. It encodes CASSFSAGGGELFF. The full variable domain, with the rest looked up from reference TRBV7-6 and TRBJ2-2, is GAGVSQSPRYKVTKRGQDVALRCDPISGHVSLYWYRQALGQGPEFLTYFNYEAQQDKSGLPNDRFSAERPEGSISTLTIQRTEQRDSAMYRCASSFSAGGGELFFGEGSRLTVL.

The gene calls are TRBV6-5 and TRBJ1-6; TRBD1 might be the D (6 bases). With 4 bases removed from V and 13 bases from J, the gap between germline ends came to 17 bases. Germline CDR1 reads MNHEY; CDR2 reads SVGAGI. The CDR3 totals 14 residues. The CDR3 DNA reads TGTGCCAGCAGTTCTTTCCCTCCAGGGGTTCCCCTCCACTTT. This sequence encodes CASSSFPPGVPLHF.

This clone was seen just once. The rearrangement joins TRBV9 to TRBJ1-2; possible D gene TRBD1, 5 bases. CDR1 is SGDLS and CDR2 is YYNGEE in the germline V gene. Trimming shortened V by 0 bases and J by 8 bases, and 11 bases separated the two germline ends. The CDR3 consists of 13 residues. The CDR3 sequence is CASSVGRGGGYTF. The CDR3 coding sequence is TGTGCCAGCAGCGTAGGGAGGGGCGGGGGCTACACCTTC.

This chain uses TRBV6-6 with TRBJ1-2; D ambiguous. Germline V lookup: CDR1 MNHNY, CDR2 SVGAGI (reference sequence). The CDR3 totals 15 residues. V lost 5 bases and J lost 5, with 18 bases in between. CDR3 nucleotides: TGTGCCAGCAGTCCAATCCCGAGGGCCGCTTATGGCTACACCTTC. Protein product: CASSPIPRAAYGYTF.

The rearrangement joins TRBV5-1 to TRBJ2-1, with a possible D match to TRBD1 (6 bases). The V end lost 5 bases, the J end lost 8 bases, and 17 bases lay between the germline ends. The CDR3 length is 14 residues. CDR1 SGHRS and CDR2 YFSETQ come from the germline V gene. The CDR3 bases are TGCGCCAGCAGACTAGGGGGTCTGGGGGATGAGCAGTTCTTC. Protein product: CASRLGGLGDEQFF.

The chain recombines TRBV7-9 with TRBJ2-2, with 11 nucleotides matching TRBD2. The CDR3 is made up of 13 amino acids. J lost 1 base, V lost 11 bases, and 0 bases had no gene match. Germline V gives CDR1 SEHNR, CDR2 FQNEAQ (reference sequence). The DNA of the CDR3 is TGTGCCGGGACTAGCGGGAACACCGGGGAGCTGTTTTTT. Residues: CAGTSGNTGELFF.

This chain links TRBV2 with TRBJ1-5; D unclear. Trimming shortened V by 7 bases and J by 0 bases, and 4 bases separated the two germline ends. This CDR3 is built from 12 residues. Looked up from germline, CDR1 is SNHLY and CDR2 is FYNNEI. The chain's CDR3 is CASTLSNQPQHF. CDR3 nucleotide sequence: TGTGCCAGCACCCTTAGCAATCAGCCCCAGCATTTT.

V usage is TRBV7-3 and J usage is TRBJ2-1, with D possibly being TRBD1 (5 bases). This CDR3 has 16 amino acids. The germline V and J ends were trimmed by 3 bases and 4 bases, with 16 bases remaining between them. Germline V CDR1 and CDR2: SGHTA, FQGTGA. The CDR3 loop reads CASSFLTRNRYNEQFF. The DNA for the CDR3 is TGTGCCAGCAGCTTTTTAACCAGAAACAGGTACAATGAGCAGTTCTTC.

Remarks on this clone: The sample contains more than one DNA sequence encoding this CDR3. This rearrangement joins TRBV12-3 or TRBV12-4 to TRBJ2-7; no clear D gene. The CDR3 is 12 residues long. V lost 6 bases to trimming and J lost 0 bases, with 6 bases between them. The CDR3 DNA sequence: TGTGCCAGCAGCAGGTCCTCCTACGAGCAGTACTTC. Amino acid sequence: CASSRSSYEQYF.

The chain links TRBV7-2 to TRBJ1-1; D is undetermined. In germline, CDR1 is SGHTA, CDR2 FQGNSA. Trimming left V 1 base short and J 1 base short, with 16 bases between. This CDR3 spans 17 amino acids. In DNA, the CDR3 is TGTGCCAGCAGCTTAGAACCCCCTGGGCAACCGAACACTGAAGCTTTCTTT. Residues: CASSLEPPGQPNTEAFF.

This chain joins TRBV3-1 (or the pseudogene TRBV3-2) and TRBJ1-3; the match to TRBD1 covers 7 bases. Germline CDR1 reads LGHDT; CDR2 reads YNNKEL (reference sequence). Germline trimming cut 5 bases from V and 2 bases from J; bases unmatched to any gene: 3. This CDR3 has 14 amino acids. This chain's CDR3 is CASSSGTAGNTIYF. CDR3 nucleotides: TGTGCCAGCAGCTCCGGGACAGCTGGAAACACCATATATTTT.

The CDR3 sequence: CASSLEPLVPGQIYGYTF. In DNA, the CDR3 is TGTGCCAGCAGCTTAGAGCCCCTCGTACCGGGACAAATCTATGGCTACACCTTC. The chain has TRBV13 and TRBJ1-2, with D perhaps matching TRBD1 (6 bases). V was clipped by 1 base and J by 4 bases, with 22 bases between them. CDR3 length: 18 residues. Germline-derived CDR1 and CDR2 are PRHDT and FYEKMQ (reference sequence). Full variable domain (missing parts from reference TRBV13 and TRBJ1-2): AAGVIQSPRHLIKEKRETATLKCYPIPRHDTVYWYQQGPGQDPQFLISFYEKMQSDKGSIPDRFSAQQFSDYHSELNMSSLELGDSALYFCASSLEPLVPGQIYGYTFGSGTRLTVV.

The chain has TRBV18 and TRBJ2-5; the D gene is possibly TRBD2 (5 bases). The V gene lost 4 bases and the J gene lost 2 bases, with 5 bases spanning the gap. Germline CDR1 reads KGHSH; CDR2 reads LQKENI. This CDR3 contains 12 residues. The CDR3 is CASSQRQETQYF. The CDR3 coding sequence is TGTGCCAGCTCACAGCGGCAAGAGACCCAGTACTTC. The complete variable domain, with remaining parts taken from reference TRBV18 and TRBJ2-5, reads NAGVMQNPRHLVRRRGQEARLRCSPMKGHSHVYWYRQLPEEGLKFMVYLQKENIIDESGMPKERFSAEFPKEGPSILRIQQVVRGDSAAYFCASSQRQETQYFGPGTRLLVL.